A single sample gave rise to the 27 T cell receptor beta chains below, sequenced in a study of cytomegalovirus exposure and HLA in healthy donors. Primers included in the PCR were 60 Vbeta and 13 Jbeta primers. Clones were sequenced by immunoSEQ multiplex PCR, and TCRdb holds only the in-frame ones, with some missing. The table has about 160,000 clones, 75% to 90% seen once. Sequences were obtained from PBMCs. Every receptor here comes from a woman aged 18-29 years in good health and CMV-seronegative.

The V call is TRBV27, the J call TRBJ2-7; possible D gene TRBD2, 5 bases. CDR1 is MNHEY, CDR2 SMNVEV, per germline (reference sequence). Trimming removed 5 bases at V and 2 bases at J, with 16 bases between. This CDR3 is built from 15 residues. DNA for the CDR3: TGTGCCAGCAGTGACGGTAGCGTGGGGACCTACGAGCAGTACTTC. Residues: CASSDGSVGTYEQYF.

The rearrangement uses TRBV29-1 and TRBJ2-5; the D gene is possibly TRBD1 (5 bases). The J call is doubtful: the DNA matches TRBJ2-7 better. CDR3 length: 12 amino acids. Germline CDR1 reads SQVTM; CDR2 reads ANQGSEA. DNA of the CDR3: TGCAGCGTTAGTTTCAGGGCCGACGAGCAGTACTTC. Its translation is CSVSFRADEQYF.

This clone turned up a few times. J is TRBJ2-1 and V is TRBV1; the table's D call of TRBD2 was not tested on the DNA. TRBV1 is recorded as a pseudogene. The CDR3 spans 20 residues. Here the CDR3 DNA reads TGCACCAGCAGCCAAGATCAAGCGGGGGGGCCTCCGAGCTCCTACAATGAGCAGTTCTTC. It codes for CTSSQDQAGGPPSSYNEQFF.

This rearrangement joins TRBV6-1 to TRBJ2-7; 10 positions match TRBD2. From germline, CDR1 is MNHNS and CDR2 SASEGT. The J segment lost 5 bases and the V segment lost 6 bases, leaving 7 bases of the junction unmatched. The CDR3 length is 14 residues. The CDR3 loop is CASSNLAGGDEQYF. CDR3 DNA: TGTGCCAGCAGCAACTTAGCGGGGGGAGACGAGCAGTACTTC.

The gene calls are TRBV6-5 and TRBJ2-3; no reliable D call. Looked up from germline, CDR1 is MNHEY and CDR2 is SVGAGI. Trimming shortened V by 4 bases and J by 1 base, and 9 bases separated the two germline ends. CDR3 length equals 14 residues. CDR3 loop: CASSSFSGTDTQYF. The CDR3 DNA follows: TGTGCCAGCAGTTCCTTCAGTGGCACAGATACGCAGTATTTT.

The rearrangement joins TRBV2 to TRBJ1-6, with TRBD1 as a possible D gene (6 bases). Trimming took 6 bases from V and 8 from J, leaving 14 bases between them. The V gene's germline CDR1 is SNHLY and CDR2 FYNNEI. CDR3 length: 14 amino acids. In DNA form, the CDR3 reads TGTGCCAGCAGATCGGACAGACAGTATTCACCCCTCCACTTT. This codes for CASRSDRQYSPLHF.

This clone appeared a few times. The rearrangement joins TRBV28 to TRBJ1-2, with D uncertain. V dropped 4 bases and J dropped 7 bases, with 16 bases sitting between them. This CDR3 is built from 14 residues. Germline lookup yields CDR1 MDHEN and CDR2 SYDVKM. The CDR3 DNA sequence: TGTGCCAGCAGTTGGTTCACCGGAGTGTCTGGCTACACCTTC. This gives the protein CASSWFTGVSGYTF.

The chain combines TRBV10-1 with TRBJ2-3; 8 bases are a match to TRBD2. Germline loops: CDR1 WNHNN, CDR2 SYGVQD (reference sequence). Unmatched junction bases numbered 7, after V lost 6 bases and J lost 5 bases. The CDR3 length is 14 residues. The CDR3 DNA is TGCGCCAGCAGACCTAGCGGGCGGAGAGATACGCAGTATTTT. It is translated as CASRPSGRRDTQYF.

The V and J genes are TRBV28 and TRBJ2-5; no firm D call. Trimming left V 6 bases short and J 4 bases short, with 18 bases between. Germline values: CDR1 MDHEN, CDR2 SYDVKM. CDR3 length equals 15 residues. CDR3 residues: CASSPRQFELETQYF. As DNA, the CDR3 is TGTGCCAGCAGCCCGAGGCAGTTCGAGTTAGAGACCCAGTACTTC.

The V and J genes are TRBV15 and TRBJ1-4; TRBD1 matches at 7 bases. Per the germline V gene, CDR1 is LNHNV and CDR2 is YYDKDF (reference sequence). The J segment lost 3 bases and the V segment lost 0 bases, leaving 4 bases of the junction unmatched. There are 16 residues in the CDR3. The CDR3 region has the DNA TGTGCCACCAGCAGAGACAGGGGGGCCCCTAATGAAAAACTGTTTTTT. This translates into CATSRDRGAPNEKLFF.

The rearrangement uses TRBV5-6 and TRBJ1-3, with D possibly TRBD1 on 5 matching bases. V was trimmed by 3 bases and J by 1 base, leaving 8 bases between them. The CDR3 runs to 14 residues. CDR1 is SGHDT and CDR2 is YYEEEE in the germline V gene. The CDR3 DNA sequence: TGTGCCAGCAGCTCAAGACAGTCTGGAAACACCATATATTTT. Its protein is CASSSRQSGNTIYF.

This chain uses TRBV27 with TRBJ1-4; 9 nucleotides match TRBD1. Germline CDR1 is MNHEY and CDR2 is SMNVEV (reference sequence). After removal of 5 bases from V and 9 bases from J, the junction contained 7 bases not matched to a gene. This CDR3 contains 14 residues. The CDR3 DNA follows: TGTGCCAGCAGTATGGGACAGGGTGGACAAAAACTGTTTTTT. Its translation is CASSMGQGGQKLFF.

This chain links TRBV29-1 with TRBJ2-5, with 9 bases lining up with TRBD2. From germline, CDR1 is SQVTM and CDR2 ANQGSEA. With 7 bases clipped from V and 2 bases from J, the junction kept 8 bases outside the gene matches. The CDR3 consists of 14 residues. The CDR3 sequence is CSAPERGAQETQYF. The CDR3 DNA follows: TGCAGCGCCCCGGAGCGGGGGGCGCAAGAGACCCAGTACTTC.

The chain employs TRBV10-3 and TRBJ2-2, with 7 bases that match TRBD1. V trimming: 2 bases; J trimming: 4 bases; junction bases outside the gene matches: 7. Germline V gene sequence: CDR1 ENHRY, CDR2 SYGVKD. The CDR3 is 16 amino acids. CDR3 amino acids: CAISETRDRITGELFF. The CDR3 bases are TGTGCCATCAGTGAGACCCGGGACAGAATCACCGGGGAGCTGTTTTTT.

This rearrangement joins TRBV30 to TRBJ2-5, with TRBD2 matching over 10 bases. CDR3 length: 16 residues. CDR1 GTSNPN and CDR2 SVGIG come from the germline V gene (reference sequence). V lost 4 bases to trimming and J lost 1 base; unmatched junction nucleotides: 9. The CDR3, as DNA: TGTGCCTGGATTCCTAGCGGGAGCTCCCTCCAAGAGACCCAGTACTTC. Amino acid sequence: CAWIPSGSSLQETQYF.

This chain connects TRBV18 to TRBJ1-2; 12 positions agree with TRBD1. The CDR3 consists of 15 residues. After removal of 2 bases from V and 8 bases from J, the junction contained 6 bases not matched to a gene. The germline gives CDR1 KGHSH, CDR2 LQKENI. The CDR3 DNA sequence: TGTGCCAGCTCACCAGAGGGACAGGGGGCTCGAGGCTACACCTTC. Its protein product is CASSPEGQGARGYTF.

This chain links TRBV4-1 with TRBJ1-2; TRBD1 aligns across 9 bases. Per the germline V gene, CDR1 is MGHRA and CDR2 is YSYEKL. The CDR3 covers 19 residues. J gave up 3 bases and V 4 bases, and 18 bases lay outside the gene matches. Here the CDR3 reads CASSPRDRVIPKIDYGYTF. DNA for the CDR3: TGCGCCAGCAGCCCTCGGGACAGGGTTATCCCAAAAATAGACTATGGCTACACCTTC.

This clone appeared a single time. The rearrangement links TRBV7-9 to TRBJ2-7; no clear D gene. The CDR3 runs to 15 residues. With 0 bases removed from V and 5 bases from J, the gap between germline ends came to 14 bases. Looked up from germline, CDR1 is SEHNR and CDR2 is FQNEAQ (reference sequence). The CDR3 nucleotides read TGTGCCAGCAGCTTAGCTAGAGGTCTCCTGAACGAGCAGTACTTC. Translating it yields CASSLARGLLNEQYF.

The chain links TRBV6-1 to TRBJ2-7, with TRBD1 matching over 7 bases. Germline values: CDR1 MNHNS, CDR2 SASEGT. This CDR3 comprises 14 residues. Trimming cost V 5 bases and J 3 bases; bases outside gene matches: 7. CDR3 sequence: CASSYRSGGYEQYF. CDR3 nucleotide sequence: TGTGCCAGCAGTTATCGTTCAGGGGGCTACGAGCAGTACTTC.

The V call is TRBV28, the J call TRBJ2-5; D possibly corresponds to TRBD2 (5 bases). V was shortened by 10 bases and J by 0 bases, with 12 bases between the two germline ends. This CDR3 contains 13 residues. Germline V gene lookup returns CDR1 MDHEN and CDR2 SYDVKM. CDR3 residues: CAIRSGNQETQYF. The CDR3 nucleotides read TGTGCCATTAGGTCGGGGAACCAAGAGACCCAGTACTTC.

This chain links TRBV2 with TRBJ2-5; the D gene is possibly TRBD2 (5 bases). Trimming took 7 bases from V and 5 from J, leaving 14 bases between them. Germline V gene sequence: CDR1 SNHLY, CDR2 FYNNEI. The CDR3 totals 13 residues. The DNA for the CDR3 is TGTGCCAGCACTGGACTGGGATGGGAGACCCAGTACTTC. This translates into CASTGLGWETQYF.

The genes are TRBV4-1 and TRBJ2-5; 10 bases align to TRBD2. The CDR3 covers 16 residues. V shed 2 bases and J 4 bases; nucleotides not matched to a gene: 7. Per germline, CDR1 MGHRA and CDR2 YSYEKL. The CDR3 is CASSQILAGARETQYF. CDR3 DNA: TGCGCCAGCAGCCAAATCCTAGCGGGGGCCCGAGAGACCCAGTACTTC.

This chain uses TRBV27 with TRBJ2-2, with D unresolved. CDR3 size: 16 residues. Germline-derived CDR1 and CDR2 are MNHEY and SMNVEV (reference sequence). Deletions cut 3 bases from V and 3 bases from J, with 14 bases between. CDR3 region: CASSFSRSPDTGELFF. Here the CDR3 DNA reads TGTGCCAGCAGTTTTTCCCGTAGCCCAGACACCGGGGAGCTGTTTTTT.

The V call is TRBV28, the J call TRBJ1-5, with 8 bases matching TRBD1. The J segment lost 5 bases and the V segment lost 5 bases, leaving 8 bases of the junction unmatched. CDR3 size: 15 residues. Germline V CDR1 and CDR2: MDHEN, SYDVKM. Here the CDR3 reads CASSPRQGLDQPQHF. The CDR3 DNA reads TGTGCCAGCAGTCCGAGACAGGGGCTAGATCAGCCCCAGCATTTT.

This chain joins TRBV19 and TRBJ1-5, with 7 bases aligning to TRBD1. The ends lost 5 bases at V and 1 base at J; junction bases unmatched: 5. Germline V gives CDR1 LNHDA, CDR2 SQIVND (reference sequence). The CDR3 runs to 15 residues. The CDR3 coding sequence is TGTGCCAGTAGTTCAGGGGGAAGGAGCAATCAGCCCCAGCATTTT. As protein: CASSSGGRSNQPQHF.

The V gene is TRBV30, the J gene TRBJ1-2, with D uncertain. Trimming took 3 bases from V and 3 from J, leaving 14 bases between them. This CDR3 is 14 amino acids long. Germline CDR1 is GTSNPN and CDR2 is SVGIG (reference sequence). The CDR3 loop is CAWRAGIADYGYTF. The DNA for the CDR3 is TGTGCCTGGAGGGCAGGTATTGCTGACTATGGCTACACCTTC.

This clone was counted once. The chain's CDR3 is CASSQHQGYGYTF. CDR3 nucleotide sequence: TGTGCCAGCAGTCAACACCAGGGGTATGGCTACACCTTC. The chain uses TRBV6-6 and TRBJ1-2, with D possibly matching TRBD1 (6 bases). The CDR3 contains 13 residues. Trimming took 5 bases from V and 5 from J, leaving 12 bases between them. Germline-derived CDR1 and CDR2 are MNHNY and SVGAGI (reference sequence).